This TCR beta chain was found in a study of blood T cell repertoires in COVID-19. Study-wide context: Whether acute or convalescent, the COVID-19 samples came from the United States, Italy and Spain. Sources were T cells, B-cell-depleted T cells, or PBMCs; the material itself was cDNA or gDNA.

This clone appeared a single time. Assay used: immunoSEQ multiplex PCR; TCRdb lists only in-frame clones, some missing. The top ten hold 24% of the sample, which has about 30,000 clones, about nine tenths seen once. This CDR3 spans 12 amino acids. CDR1 is SQVTM, CDR2 ANQGSEA, per germline. V dropped 6 bases and J dropped 1 base, with 9 bases sitting between them. What was sequenced was peripheral blood. The clonotype was recovered from a human donor with active COVID-19. The donor label of this sample is uncertain. The genes are TRBV29-1 and TRBJ1-2; no clear D gene. In DNA form, the CDR3 reads TGCAGCGTGCAGGAAAGTAACTATGGCTACACCTTC. This codes for CSVQESNYGYTF.